These T cell receptor beta chains were read from a single sample in a study of blood T cell repertoires in COVID-19. The protocol was immunoSEQ multiplex PCR, while the TCRdb copy is restricted to in-frame clones and leaves out a portion. Among under 45,000 clones, 90% were seen once, and the ten largest hold roughly 42%. The sample was peripheral blood. The receptor set was obtained from a man aged 55 to 69 with active or convalescent COVID-19. Both conserved end residues are part of each CDR3. A D gene is named only where the DNA matches it firmly. Only part of the rows carry a size: once, few, many, or a class if the clone is expanded.

CDR3nt: TGTGCCAGCACCTCGACAGGGGTCCAAGAGACCCAGTACTTC
CDR3aa: CASTSTGVQETQYF
abundance: once
d_gene: TRBD1
j_gene: TRBJ2-5
len: 14
v_gene: TRBV2

CDR3nt: TGTGCCAGCACCCAGGGGGGAGATACGCAGTATTTT
CDR3aa: CASTQGGDTQYF
abundance: NA
d_gene: NA
j_gene: TRBJ2-3
len: 12
v_gene: TRBV27

CDR3nt: TGCGCCAGTACACAGAGTAGCAATCAGCCCCAGCATTTT
CDR3aa: CASTQSSNQPQHF
abundance: NA
d_gene: NA
j_gene: TRBJ1-5
len: 13
v_gene: TRBV10-2

CDR3nt: TGTGCCAGCAGTCGTTTGGATACGCAGTATTTT
CDR3aa: CASSRLDTQYF
abundance: NA
d_gene: NA
j_gene: TRBJ2-3
len: 11
v_gene: TRBV28

CDR3nt: TGTGCCAGCAGCCCCGTTGTTCATGGGCTTGAAGAAAAACTGTTTTTT
CDR3aa: CASSPVVHGLEEKLFF
abundance: NA
d_gene: NA
j_gene: TRBJ1-4
len: 16
v_gene: TRBV4-2

CDR3nt: TGTGCCAGCAGCCCACACTCGGGGGTCCACGAGCAGTACTTC
CDR3aa: CASSPHSGVHEQYF
abundance: once
d_gene: NA
j_gene: TRBJ2-7
len: 14
v_gene: TRBV7-3

CDR3nt: TGCGCCAGCAGGGTGAGCGTGGGCACTGAAGCTTTCTTT
CDR3aa: CASRVSVGTEAFF
abundance: NA
d_gene: NA
j_gene: TRBJ1-1
len: 13
v_gene: TRBV10-1

CDR3nt: TGTGCCAGTAGTCCCCTTCAAAGACTAGCCAGCAATGAGCAGTTCTTC
CDR3aa: CASSPLQRLASNEQFF
abundance: NA
d_gene: TRBD2
j_gene: TRBJ2-1
len: 16
v_gene: TRBV19

CDR3nt: TGTGCCAGCAGCCGCAATCTCCAGGATACGCAGTATTTT
CDR3aa: CASSRNLQDTQYF
abundance: NA
d_gene: NA
j_gene: TRBJ2-3
len: 13
v_gene: TRBV7-9

CDR3nt: TGTGCCAGCAGGGCCATGGCAGGGGGCACTCAGCCCCAGCATTTT
CDR3aa: CASRAMAGGTQPQHF
abundance: NA
d_gene: TRBD1
j_gene: TRBJ1-5
len: 15
v_gene: TRBV7-8

CDR3nt: TGTGCCAGCAGTAGGGGACAGGGCAACTATGGCTACACCTTC
CDR3aa: CASSRGQGNYGYTF
abundance: NA
d_gene: TRBD1
j_gene: TRBJ1-2
len: 14
v_gene: TRBV6-5

CDR3nt: TGTGCCATCAGTGGACGGACAGGGCCCACGTTTGGGGGCTACACCTTC
CDR3aa: CAISGRTGPTFGGYTF
abundance: NA
d_gene: TRBD1
j_gene: TRBJ1-2
len: 16
v_gene: TRBV10-3

CDR3nt: TGTGCCACCAGTGGAGGGGGGGCTGCTGGCTACACCTTC
CDR3aa: CATSGGGAAGYTF
abundance: NA
d_gene: NA
j_gene: TRBJ1-2
len: 13
v_gene: TRBV24-1

CDR3nt: TGTGCCAGCAGCTTAGTAAGCCAGCGGGACTCCTACGAGCAGTACTTC
CDR3aa: CASSLVSQRDSYEQYF
abundance: NA
d_gene: TRBD2
j_gene: TRBJ2-7
len: 16
v_gene: TRBV7-2

CDR3nt: TGTGCCAGTAGGGCTCTGGGACAGGGGGGAAATGAGCAGTTCTTC
CDR3aa: CASRALGQGGNEQFF
abundance: NA
d_gene: TRBD1
j_gene: TRBJ2-1
len: 15
v_gene: TRBV19